This TCR beta chain is drawn from a study of cytotoxic CD8 clonotypes in ibrutinib-treated CLL. On the study more broadly: For this cohort, patients were about a dozen relapsed/refractory and some 15 treatment-naive, while 17 were IGHV unmutated. Averaging across samples gave approximately 250,000 productive templates and tens of thousands of productive rearrangements. Broader study findings: Lymph node repertoires were not studied, and sampling times were unmatched.

The V gene's germline CDR1 is SGHTS and CDR2 YDEGEE. This CDR3 has 14 residues. V gave up 5 bases and J gave up 5 bases, with 13 bases separating them. Comments on this clone: Its antigen is unknown.

TCRdb keeps only in-frame clones here, not all; method: immunoSEQ multiplex PCR. The table has fewer than 400,000 clones, about 64% seen once. V is TRBV5-8 and J is TRBJ1-4, with D possibly TRBD1 on 6 matching bases. The sample consisted of PBMCs, taken after 36 months of ibrutinib treatment. The TCR originated in a human donor with chronic lymphocytic leukemia. The CDR3 sequence is CASSLQGFNEKLFF. Here the CDR3 DNA reads TGTGCCAGCAGTTTACAGGGCTTCAATGAAAAACTGTTTTTT.